The 10 T cell receptor beta chains presented below share a single source sample, sequenced in a study of blood T cell repertoires in COVID-19. Sequencing used immunoSEQ multiplex PCR; TCRdb keeps in-frame clones, though not all of them. The data show around 270,000 clones, 84% seen once. Sample: peripheral blood. The receptors here all came from a person aged 70 to 85 with COVID-19, enrolled during active disease.

The chain couples TRBV7-2 to TRBJ2-1; weak D call: TRBD2 (5 bases). V was trimmed by 1 base and J by 7 bases, leaving 17 bases between them. Germline V gene sequence: CDR1 SGHTA, CDR2 FQGNSA. CDR3 length: 16 amino acids. The CDR3 region has the DNA TGTGCCAGCAGCTTAGTATTTGGCGGGCCCTTAAATGAGCAGTTCTTC. It specifies CASSLVFGGPLNEQFF.

The CDR3 spells CASSSPRGAYNSPLHF. The CDR3 DNA follows: TGTGCCAGCAGCTCCCCCAGGGGGGCTTATAATTCACCCCTCCACTTT. The V and J genes are TRBV5-6 and TRBJ1-6; 7 nucleotides match TRBD1. J lost 4 bases, V lost 3 bases, and 7 bases had no gene match. Germline V gene lookup returns CDR1 SGHDT and CDR2 YYEEEE. This CDR3 has 16 amino acids.

The chain employs TRBV3-1 (or the pseudogene TRBV3-2) and TRBJ2-1, with D uncertain. V gave up 1 base and J gave up 4 bases, with 8 bases separating them. The CDR3 has 14 residues. Germline V gene lookup returns CDR1 LGHDT and CDR2 YNNKEL (reference sequence). The CDR3 sequence is CASSQGVKYNEQFF. The CDR3 coding sequence is TGTGCCAGCAGCCAAGGAGTCAAATACAATGAGCAGTTCTTC.

This chain's CDR3 is CASSLTTGTDYGYTF. CDR3 DNA: TGTGCCAGCAGCTTAACTACCGGGACAGACTATGGCTACACCTTC. The chain links TRBV7-6 to TRBJ1-2; 7 bases fit TRBD1. With V trimmed by 2 bases and J by 3 bases, 6 bases remained unmatched. The germline V gene has CDR1 SGHVS and CDR2 FNYEAQ. The CDR3 is made up of 15 amino acids.

This chain joins TRBV9 and TRBJ2-3, with D possibly matching TRBD1 (5 bases). V lost 4 bases, J lost 4 bases, and 16 bases lay in between. Germline V CDR1 and CDR2: SGDLS, YYNGEE. There are 15 residues in the CDR3. The chain's CDR3 is CASSPTSWGADTQYF. Here the CDR3 DNA reads TGTGCCAGCAGCCCGACGAGCTGGGGCGCAGATACGCAGTATTTT. Full variable domain (outside the CDR3, taken from reference TRBV9 and TRBJ2-3): DSGVTQTPKHLITATGQRVTLRCSPRSGDLSVYWYQQSLDQGLQFLIQYYNGEERAKGNILERFSAQQFPDLHSELNLSSLELGDSALYFCASSPTSWGADTQYFGPGTRLTVL.

This clone was seen a single time. Here the CDR3 reads CASSYSRFGGLTEAFF. In nucleotides, the CDR3 is TGTGCCAGCAGTTACTCGAGATTCGGGGGGCTCACTGAAGCTTTCTTT. The V call is TRBV6-5, the J call TRBJ1-1, with D perhaps matching TRBD1 (6 bases). V lost 0 bases and J 4 bases, leaving 15 bases between the germline ends. CDR1 and CDR2 (germline): MNHEY, SVGAGI. The CDR3 runs 16 residues.

The V and J genes are TRBV28 and TRBJ1-1; the D is unclear. The CDR3 sequence is 8 residues long. The V end lost 11 bases, the J end lost 11 bases, and 9 bases lay between the germline ends. Germline V gene sequence: CDR1 MDHEN, CDR2 SYDVKM. CDR3 nucleotides: TGTGCCGTTGGGGAGGCTTTCTTT. Translating it yields CAVGEAFF.

V is TRBV12-3 or TRBV12-4 and J is TRBJ2-7, with 7 nucleotides matching TRBD1. Germline trimming cut 4 bases from V and 5 bases from J; bases unmatched to any gene: 5. The CDR3 consists of 13 residues. CDR3 nucleotides: TGTGCCAGCAGTTCACAGGGGAAGGACGAGCAGTACTTC. Translated: CASSSQGKDEQYF.

The chain uses TRBV19 and TRBJ1-6; possible D gene TRBD1, 6 bases. In germline, CDR1 is LNHDA, CDR2 SQIVND (reference sequence). V was shortened by 5 bases and J by 7 bases, with 12 bases between the two germline ends. This CDR3 region has 14 residues. CDR3 sequence (DNA): TGTGCCAGTAGTGACAGGACGATCAATTCACCCCTCCACTTT. Amino acids: CASSDRTINSPLHF.

This clone was seen ten or more times. The CDR3 DNA sequence: TGTGCCAGCAGCCAAGAACCTTCTAGTCGGATGAACACTGAAGCTTTCTTT. Translated: CASSQEPSSRMNTEAFF. The chain couples TRBV3-1 (or the pseudogene TRBV3-2) to TRBJ1-1; no definite D call. Per the germline V gene, CDR1 is LGHDT and CDR2 is YNNKEL (reference sequence). The V and J ends lost 0 bases and 0 bases respectively, with 14 bases between them. The CDR3 sequence is 17 residues long.